The entry below gives a single T cell receptor beta chain sequence along with its context. Its antigen is not known. Each sample came from a Caucasian adult donor living in Nashville, Tennessee. Using approximately 200 ng DNA, tens of thousands of T cell genomes, the sorted-subset replicate PCRs were run. The table came from immunoSEQ multiplex PCR; TCRdb's copy has only in-frame clones and leaves some out. The table shows some 300,000 clones, with around 79% occurring only once. This CDR3 has 19 amino acids. Germline V CDR1 and CDR2: KGHSH, LQKENI. V shed 8 bases, J shed 5 bases, and the junction held 24 bases outside the gene matches. This sample stems from a study of shared clonotypes between healthy human individuals. Study-wide results and caveats: Relative to their counterparts shared across all four donors, non-shared clonotypes exhibited diminished generation probabilities.

The J gene is TRBJ1-3, the V gene TRBV18; 7 positions agree with TRBD1. Specimen: memory CD4+ T cells sorted from blood. Documented subset: CD45RA-negative fraction. The clonotype was recovered from a man aged 25 to 40 in good health. The CDR3 reads CASTPITFPFQGGRNTIYF. In nucleotides, the CDR3 is TGTGCCAGCACGCCTATCACGTTCCCTTTTCAGGGGGGGAGAAACACCATATATTTT.